The next 32 T cell receptor beta chains were all read from a single sample in a study of cytomegalovirus exposure and HLA in healthy donors. In the PCR, 60 Vbeta and 13 Jbeta primers were used. Profiling relied on immunoSEQ multiplex PCR, and the TCRdb table lists in-frame clones only, not all of them. The sample has 150,000 to 200,000 clones; roughly 78% are singletons. Sequencing used PBMCs. The receptors here all came from a woman between 50 and 59 years old in good health and CMV-seropositive.

This chain connects TRBV5-1 to TRBJ2-1; 8 bases match TRBD1. This CDR3 is built from 15 residues. From germline, CDR1 is SGHRS and CDR2 YFSETQ. The V gene end was trimmed by 6 bases and the J gene end by 4 bases; junction bases not matched to a gene: 9. The CDR3 reads CASKEDGQGYNEQFF. CDR3 in DNA: TGCGCCAGCAAGGAGGACGGACAGGGTTACAATGAGCAGTTCTTC.

This clone was seen once. This sequence joins TRBV6-5 and TRBJ1-1; tentative D call: TRBD1 (5 bases). Germline CDR1 MNHEY, CDR2 SVGAGI. This CDR3 contains 14 residues. V was cut by 6 bases and J by 0 bases, with 11 bases left in between. DNA of the CDR3: TGTGCCAGCAGACGAGGGGAGGTGAACACTGAAGCTTTCTTT. It codes for CASRRGEVNTEAFF.

This chain uses TRBV4-1 with TRBJ2-5, with D perhaps matching TRBD2 (6 bases). Trimming took 4 bases from V and 5 from J, leaving 23 bases between them. The CDR3 sequence is 17 residues long. The V gene's germline CDR1 is MGHRA and CDR2 YSYEKL. The CDR3 sequence: CASSLSPGVSGGETQYF. The CDR3 DNA reads as TGCGCCAGCAGCCTTAGCCCCGGAGTTAGCGGCGGGGAGACCCAGTACTTC.

The CDR3 bases are TGCAGCGTCGCGGATACCGCAACAGATACGCAGTATTTT. It specifies CSVADTATDTQYF. This chain joins TRBV29-1 and TRBJ2-3; D call uncertain. Trimming left V 6 bases short and J 3 bases short, with 13 bases between. The CDR3 is 13 residues long. CDR1 and CDR2 (germline): SQVTM, ANQGSEA.

The chain carries TRBV11-3 and TRBJ2-7; D might be TRBD1 (5 bases). The CDR3 is 13 residues long. Germline V gene lookup returns CDR1 SGHNT and CDR2 YENEEA. Deletions cut 5 bases from V and 3 bases from J, with 11 bases between. This CDR3 is CASSQDRFYEQYF. CDR3 nucleotide sequence: TGTGCCAGCAGCCAAGACAGATTCTACGAGCAGTACTTC.

This rearrangement joins TRBV9 to TRBJ1-3; D perhaps matches TRBD1 (5 bases). The V gene lost 0 bases and the J gene lost 4 bases, with 11 bases spanning the gap. The CDR3 has 15 amino acids. Germline loops: CDR1 SGDLS, CDR2 YYNGEE. CDR3 in amino acids: CASSVEAAGGNTIYF. Written as DNA, the CDR3 is TGTGCCAGCAGCGTAGAGGCAGCAGGGGGAAACACCATATATTTT.

The gene calls are TRBV9 and TRBJ1-5, with no clear D. The CDR3 consists of 15 residues. V was shortened by 3 bases and J by 9 bases, with 19 bases between the two germline ends. Germline CDR1 and CDR2: SGDLS and YYNGEE. In DNA, the CDR3 is TGTGCCAGCAGCGCCGACGGAGAAACTATAACGCCCCAGCATTTT. The encoded protein is CASSADGETITPQHF.

The CDR3 DNA is TGTGCCAGCAGCTTGGGGGCAGGGGTCGATGAGCAGTTCTTC. Translation: CASSLGAGVDEQFF. The V call is TRBV5-6, the J call TRBJ2-1, with D tentatively TRBD1 (6 bases). The germline V and J ends were trimmed by 0 bases and 8 bases, with 12 bases remaining between them. Germline-derived CDR1 and CDR2 are SGHDT and YYEEEE. The CDR3 loop spans 14 amino acids.

This chain connects TRBV6-1 to TRBJ1-5; 7 positions match TRBD1. J lost 4 bases, V lost 6 bases, and 3 bases had no gene match. The CDR3 runs to 13 residues. Germline V gene sequence: CDR1 MNHNS, CDR2 SASEGT. Written as DNA, the CDR3 is TGTGCCAGCAGCGGGGACAGAAATCAGCCCCAGCATTTT. Its protein is CASSGDRNQPQHF.

The chain is built from TRBV21-1 and TRBJ2-7; TRBD1 reflects the table's D call only, with no check against the DNA. TRBV21-1 is a known pseudogene. This CDR3 is built from 15 residues. In DNA, the CDR3 is TGTGCCAGCACCTTAAGGACAGGGAGCCACTACGAGCAGTACTTC. It specifies CASTLRTGSHYEQYF.

This chain links TRBV11-2 with TRBJ1-3; possibly TRBD1 for D (6 bases). The germline V gene has CDR1 SGHAT and CDR2 FQNNGV. The CDR3 runs to 14 residues. V was clipped by 5 bases and J by 1 base, with 9 bases between them. The DNA of the CDR3 is TGTGCCAGCAGCGTAACAGGGTCTGGAAACACCATATATTTT. Protein sequence: CASSVTGSGNTIYF.

The rearrangement uses TRBV7-8 and TRBJ1-2; D is undetermined. V lost 1 base and J 5 bases, leaving 5 bases between the germline ends. Germline CDR1 reads SGHVS; CDR2 reads FQNEAQ. The CDR3 runs to 12 residues. In DNA, the CDR3 is TGTGCCAGCAGCTTAGGAGTTTATGGCTACACCTTC. It encodes CASSLGVYGYTF.

This clone has only a few counts. The rearrangement joins TRBV14 to TRBJ2-7, with D perhaps TRBD1 (6 bases). Germline-derived CDR1 and CDR2 are SGHDN and FVKESK. The CDR3 length is 16 residues. Trimming shortened V by 2 bases and J by 1 base, and 15 bases separated the two germline ends. The CDR3 region is CASSQFRRTESYEQYF. CDR3 DNA: TGTGCCAGCAGCCAATTTCGCCGGACAGAATCCTACGAGCAGTACTTC.

This clone turned up a few times. In DNA, the CDR3 is TGTGCCAGCTCTCAGCCTCGGGGGTACTCTGGAAACACCATATATTTT. Translated: CASSQPRGYSGNTIYF. The chain carries TRBV18 and TRBJ1-3, with D maybe TRBD1 (5 bases). Trimming shortened V by 6 bases and J by 0 bases, and 15 bases separated the two germline ends. This CDR3 comprises 16 residues. The germline gives CDR1 KGHSH, CDR2 LQKENI.

Worth noting for this clone: Other DNA sequences from this sample encode an identical CDR3 as well. This chain joins TRBV15 and TRBJ2-7; 8 bases match TRBD1. CDR3 length equals 13 residues. Germline V lookup: CDR1 LNHNV, CDR2 YYDKDF (reference sequence). V shed 3 bases and J 4 bases; nucleotides not matched to a gene: 2. The CDR3 nucleotides read TGTGCCACCAGCAGGAGACAGGGGTACGAGCAGTACTTC. This gives the protein CATSRRQGYEQYF.

The genes are TRBV15 and TRBJ1-1; D may be TRBD1 (6 bases). CDR1 and CDR2 (germline): LNHNV, YYDKDF (reference sequence). CDR3 length equals 15 residues. The V gene lost 5 bases and the J gene lost 4 bases, with 17 bases spanning the gap. The CDR3 loop reads CATSSRQVGGTEAFF. The CDR3 DNA reads TGTGCCACCAGCTCAAGACAGGTTGGAGGCACTGAAGCTTTCTTT.

The rearrangement links TRBV6-4 to TRBJ1-1; 10 nucleotides match TRBD1. V lost 6 bases to trimming and J lost 4 bases; unmatched junction nucleotides: 5. The CDR3 sequence is 14 residues long. The germline CDR1 and CDR2 sequences are MRHNA and SNTAGT. CDR3 DNA sequence: TGTGCCAGCAGGCCCGGGACAGGGGCCACTGAAGCTTTCTTT. It yields the protein CASRPGTGATEAFF.

The chain combines TRBV5-1 with TRBJ1-3; no definite D call. Per germline, CDR1 SGHRS and CDR2 YFSETQ. V was trimmed by 0 bases and J by 1 base, leaving 14 bases between them. The length of the CDR3 is 17 residues. The CDR3 loop is CASSLDAVRRSGNTIYF. The CDR3 DNA is TGCGCCAGCAGCTTGGATGCGGTTCGGAGGTCTGGAAACACCATATATTTT.

V is TRBV6-1 and J is TRBJ2-2, with D tentatively TRBD1 (5 bases). This CDR3 is 17 amino acids long. V lost 2 bases and J 1 base, leaving 14 bases between the germline ends. Per germline, CDR1 MNHNS and CDR2 SASEGT. CDR3 sequence: CASSEKGNRGNTGELFF. The DNA for the CDR3 is TGTGCCAGCAGTGAAAAGGGGAATAGGGGGAACACCGGGGAGCTGTTTTTT.

The chain joins TRBV19 to TRBJ2-7, with D possibly TRBD1 on 6 matching bases. CDR1 and CDR2 from the germline V gene are LNHDA and SQIVND (reference sequence). V lost 2 bases to trimming and J lost 0 bases, with 8 bases between them. There are 14 residues in the CDR3. Written as DNA, the CDR3 is TGTGCCAGTAGTATAAACAGGGCCTCCTACGAGCAGTACTTC. Translation gives CASSINRASYEQYF.

CDR3 sequence reads: CASSGRGGSLYEQYF. The CDR3 DNA reads TGTGCCAGCAGCGGGAGGGGGGGATCCCTCTACGAGCAGTACTTC. The chain carries TRBV9 and TRBJ2-7; a weak D match, TRBD2 (7 bases). Deletions cut 3 bases from V and 3 bases from J, with 16 bases between. Looked up from germline, CDR1 is SGDLS and CDR2 is YYNGEE. CDR3 size: 15 residues.

CDR3 nucleotide sequence: TGCGCCAGCAGCCAAGTGGGACAGTCCTACGAGCAGTACTTC. It codes for CASSQVGQSYEQYF. The chain has TRBV4-1 and TRBJ2-7, with TRBD1 identical over 7 bases. The CDR3 extends over 14 amino acids. CDR1 and CDR2 (germline): MGHRA, YSYEKL. The V segment lost 1 base and the J segment 1 base; nucleotides outside the gene matches: 1.

This clone was seen a handful of times. J is TRBJ2-7 and V is TRBV7-2, with TRBD1 matching 10 bases. The germline V gene encodes CDR1 SGHTA and CDR2 FQGNSA. V was clipped by 3 bases and J by 7 bases; unmatched bases: 12. The CDR3 has 16 residues. CDR3 protein: CASSFSYDRGLSEQYF. The CDR3 nucleotides are TGTGCCAGCAGCTTTTCATACGACAGGGGGCTAAGTGAGCAGTACTTC.

The V gene is TRBV12-5, the J gene TRBJ2-5; 9 nucleotides agree with TRBD2. Looked up from germline, CDR1 is LGHNT and CDR2 is FRNRAP. CDR3 length: 17 residues. The V and J ends lost 1 base and 5 bases, in that order; junction bases with no gene match: 11. The CDR3 protein is CASGLGQTSGAGETQYF. The CDR3 bases are TGTGCTAGTGGTTTGGGGCAGACTAGCGGCGCCGGGGAGACCCAGTACTTC.

V gene TRBV2 combines with J gene TRBJ1-5; D remains ambiguous. Trimming took off 3 bases at V and 0 bases at J, with 9 bases between the two ends. Germline V gives CDR1 SNHLY, CDR2 FYNNEI. The CDR3 extends over 15 amino acids. CDR3 in amino acids: CASSDNGFSNQPQHF. Written as DNA, the CDR3 is TGTGCCAGCAGTGATAACGGTTTTAGCAATCAGCCCCAGCATTTT.

This chain uses TRBV10-3 with TRBJ2-1; 8 bases map to TRBD1. The germline V gene has CDR1 ENHRY and CDR2 SYGVKD. The V gene end was trimmed by 6 bases and the J gene end by 1 base; junction bases not matched to a gene: 5. The CDR3 covers 15 residues. CDR3 loop: CAIRRTGFSYNEQFF. The DNA of the CDR3 is TGTGCCATCAGGAGGACAGGGTTTTCCTACAATGAGCAGTTCTTC.

The V and J genes are TRBV7-9 and TRBJ2-7; unclear D gene. The germline V gene encodes CDR1 SEHNR and CDR2 FQNEAQ (reference sequence). This CDR3 region has 12 residues. Trimming shortened V by 3 bases and J by 6 bases, and 9 bases separated the two germline ends. In DNA, the CDR3 is TGTGCCAGCAGCTTCGAAGACACCGAGCAGTACTTC. As protein: CASSFEDTEQYF.

The chain carries TRBV4-1 and TRBJ2-3; no firm D call. Germline loops: CDR1 MGHRA, CDR2 YSYEKL. The CDR3 spans 13 residues. The V end lost 1 base, the J end lost 5 bases, and 7 bases lay between the germline ends. This chain's CDR3 is CASSQVAQDTQYF. The CDR3 bases are TGCGCCAGCAGCCAAGTGGCCCAAGATACGCAGTATTTT.

The J gene is TRBJ2-7, the V gene TRBV27; 10 nucleotides agree with TRBD2. The V segment lost 5 bases and the J segment 0 bases; nucleotides outside the gene matches: 7. From germline, CDR1 is MNHEY and CDR2 SMNVEV (reference sequence). The CDR3 is 16 amino acids. DNA for the CDR3: TGTGCCAGCAGTCCCTCTAGCGGGGGCCTCTCCTACGAGCAGTACTTC. Translation gives CASSPSSGGLSYEQYF.

This clone has just a few counts. This chain uses TRBV7-3 with TRBJ2-1, with D possibly matching TRBD1 (6 bases). CDR3 length: 14 residues. Trimming removed 1 base at V and 6 bases at J, with 10 bases between. Germline V gives CDR1 SGHTA, CDR2 FQGTGA. CDR3 loop: CASSLRGRSNEQFF. DNA for the CDR3: TGTGCCAGCAGCTTAAGGGGGCGCAGCAATGAGCAGTTCTTC.

CDR3 sequence (DNA): TGTGCCAGCAGCGCGGACAGGGAGAGGCCCCAGCATTTT. It translates to CASSADRERPQHF. The rearrangement links TRBV7-2 to TRBJ1-5, with TRBD1 matching over 8 bases. The J segment lost 9 bases and the V segment lost 5 bases, leaving 6 bases of the junction unmatched. CDR3 length: 13 amino acids. Germline CDR1 is SGHTA and CDR2 is FQGNSA.

The J gene is TRBJ2-3, the V gene TRBV5-1; 9 nucleotides agree with TRBD1. Germline CDR1 is SGHRS and CDR2 is YFSETQ. This CDR3 region has 17 residues. V trimming: 0 bases; J trimming: 1 base; junction bases outside the gene matches: 6. The CDR3 is CASSLGPRTGGTDTQYF. DNA of the CDR3: TGCGCCAGCAGCTTGGGACCAAGGACAGGGGGCACAGATACGCAGTATTTT. Complete variable domain (other parts from reference TRBV5-1 and TRBJ2-3): KAGVTQTPRYLIKTRGQQVTLSCSPISGHRSVSWYQQTPGQGLQFLFEYFSETQRNKGNFPGRFSGRQFSNSRSEMNVSTLELGDSALYLCASSLGPRTGGTDTQYFGPGTRLTVL.